This T cell receptor (beta chain) originates from a study of Graves' ophthalmopathy and Graves' hyperthyroidism. Worth noting for this clonotype: What it binds is unknown.

Those donors who had ophthalmopathy presented with moderate-to-severe activity, a CAS of ≥3, a NOSPECS of ≥4 and a duration under 3 months. Findings and caveats of the study: With 60% to 71% sensitivity and 72.22% specificity, the model predicted ophthalmopathy progression.

The CDR3 is 15 amino acids. J lost 6 bases, V lost 6 bases, and 5 bases had no gene match. Germline-derived CDR1 and CDR2 are SGHVS and FNYEAQ. Amplified material comprised TCR beta CDR3 regions derived from RNA transcripts. An initial RT-PCR round employing HTBI primers preceded a second-round multiplex PCR. Using its own MiXCR run on the multiplex PCR reads, TCRdb lists one record per CDR3 protein. The table records approximately 700,000 distinct CDR3 sequences, 40% of them present only once. This sequence was found in an adult man with Graves' ophthalmopathy. Sequenced sample: peripheral blood. This chain uses TRBV7-6 with TRBJ2-2; TRBD2 aligns across 12 bases. DNA for the CDR3: TGTGCCAGCAGTCCTAGCGGGAGGGCCGCCGGGGAGCTGTTTTTT. Protein: CASSPSGRAAGELFF. Filled out from reference TRBV7-6 and TRBJ2-2, the complete variable domain reads GAGVSQSPRYKVTKRGQDVALRCDPISGHVSLYWYRQALGQGPEFLTYFNYEAQQDKSGLPNDRFSAERPEGSISTLTIQRTEQRDSAMYRCASSPSGRAAGELFFGEGSRLTVL.